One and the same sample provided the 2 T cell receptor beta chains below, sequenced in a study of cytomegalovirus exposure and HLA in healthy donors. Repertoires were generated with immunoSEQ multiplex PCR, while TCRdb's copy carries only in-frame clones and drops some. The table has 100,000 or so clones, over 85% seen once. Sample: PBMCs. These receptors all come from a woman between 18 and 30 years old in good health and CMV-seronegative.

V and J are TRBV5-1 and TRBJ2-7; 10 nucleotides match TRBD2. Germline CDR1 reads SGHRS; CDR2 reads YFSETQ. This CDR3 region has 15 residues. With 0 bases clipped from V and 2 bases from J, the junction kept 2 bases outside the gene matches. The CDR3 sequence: CASSLATSGTYEQYF. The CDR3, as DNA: TGCGCCAGCAGCTTGGCCACTAGCGGGACCTACGAGCAGTACTTC.

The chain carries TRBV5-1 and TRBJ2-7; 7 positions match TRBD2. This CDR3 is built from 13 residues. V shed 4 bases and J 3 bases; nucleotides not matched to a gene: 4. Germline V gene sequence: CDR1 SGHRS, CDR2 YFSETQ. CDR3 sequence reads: CASSTGGFYEQYF. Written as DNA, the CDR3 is TGCGCCAGCAGCACGGGGGGATTCTACGAGCAGTACTTC.